This record covers a single TCR beta chain. This record belongs to a study of blood T cell repertoires in COVID-19. Overall study context: The United States, Italy and Spain provided the acute and convalescent COVID-19 samples.

Followed longitudinally, the Seattle patients had been enrolled during active infection. In the original analysis: Researchers report that nucleated cell counts were estimated from reference gene primer amplification. The assay was immunoSEQ multiplex PCR, and TCRdb's table has in-frame clones only and misses some. That table furnishes V, J and clone size, whereas the DNA furnished D and trimming. The table includes under 550,000 clones, about 87% detected once. The CDR3 loop spans 13 amino acids. With 2 bases clipped from V and 11 bases from J, the junction kept 7 bases outside the gene matches. Germline values: CDR1 LGHNT, CDR2 FRNRAP.

The sequenced sample was peripheral blood. The clonotype originates from a man aged 18 to 35 with COVID-19, enrolled during active disease. V and J are TRBV12-5 and TRBJ1-1; the match to TRBD1 covers 8 bases. CDR3 nucleotides: TGTGCTAGTGGTTTGTCCGCAGGGGGCGAGGCTTTCTTT. It specifies CASGLSAGGEAFF.